This T cell receptor beta chain was documented in a study of cytomegalovirus exposure and HLA in healthy donors. Broader study findings: TCR beta sequences reportedly predicted most subjects' HLA-A and HLA-B alleles accurately. The authors excluded some V segments, including TRBV6-2 and TRBV6-3, as indistinguishable. A previous analysis found most TCR beta V segments productive roughly 90% or roughly 30% of the time. Later analysis found that TCR beta chains associated with HLA were more clonally expanded than other, equally common chains.

The CDR3 length is 18 residues. The V segment lost 5 bases and the J segment 7 bases; nucleotides outside the gene matches: 12. Germline V gene data show CDR1 as SGHAT and CDR2 as FQNNGV. The study ran its PCR with 60 Vbeta and 13 Jbeta primers. The data were produced by immunoSEQ multiplex PCR, yet TCRdb's version contains in-frame clones alone and is incomplete. The data contain some 110,000 clones, around 80% of them singletons. Worth noting for this clone: Its antigen is not identified.

The sample taken for sequencing was PBMCs. The J gene is TRBJ2-1, the V gene TRBV11-2; 15 nucleotides line up with TRBD2. This TCR was recovered from a woman aged 55-69 years in good health and CMV-seropositive. CDR3 in amino acids: CASSPRGLAGGPGNEQFF. CDR3 sequence (DNA): TGTGCCAGCAGCCCACGAGGACTAGCGGGAGGGCCCGGGAATGAGCAGTTCTTC.